This TCR beta chain was obtained from a study of blood T cell repertoires in COVID-19. The wider study: The samples span acute and convalescent COVID-19 from the United States, Italy and Spain.

The CDR3 is made up of 14 amino acids. Germline-derived CDR1 and CDR2 are MNHEY and SMNVEV (reference sequence). V lost 5 bases to trimming and J lost 8 bases; unmatched junction nucleotides: 11. The table came from immunoSEQ multiplex PCR; TCRdb's copy has only in-frame clones and leaves some out. The sample lists about 67,000 clones; around 87% were seen once. J is TRBJ1-2 and V is TRBV27; 7 bases align to TRBD1. Sequenced input: peripheral blood. The source of this sequence is a man over 45 with active COVID-19. The CDR3 loop is CASSRMGQIRGYTF. DNA of the CDR3: TGTGCCAGCAGTCGTATGGGACAGATACGGGGCTACACCTTC.